This T cell receptor (beta chain) was sequenced in a study of blood T cell repertoires in COVID-19. Study at large: Whether acute or convalescent, the COVID-19 samples came from the United States, Italy and Spain. PBMCs, B-cell-depleted T cells, or T cells provided the cDNA or gDNA that made up the material.

Self-reported history from a screening survey and questionnaire set each donor's cohort. Recovered status applied to Cohort 3 donors who had two consecutive negative PCRs. It also applied to those with clearance or with symptom resolution. Clones were read by immunoSEQ multiplex PCR, and TCRdb kept only the in-frame ones, dropping some. The repertoire consists of about 240,000 clones, with around 89% occurring once and the leading ten covering 8.8%. From germline, CDR1 is LGHDT and CDR2 YNNKEL (reference sequence). V was pared by 1 base and J by 7 bases, with 19 bases between. The CDR3 runs 16 residues.

The source is a man in his forties who had recovered from COVID-19. The chain couples TRBV3-1 (or the pseudogene TRBV3-2) to TRBJ1-2; TRBD1 might be the D (5 bases). The sequenced sample was PBMCs or T cells enriched from blood (not recorded which). CDR3 amino acids: CASSQVEGFNSGGYTF. The CDR3 nucleotides read TGTGCCAGCAGCCAAGTGGAGGGGTTTAATTCGGGTGGCTACACCTTC.